The next 32 T cell receptor beta chains were all read from a single sample in a study of shared T cell receptors in the human thymus. Sequencing was performed with immunoSEQ multiplex PCR; in TCRdb, only in-frame clones are kept and a portion is missing. The table has about 660,000 clones, more than 75% seen once; the top ten hold 0.0094%. These records were also assigned to another study, of human thymus T cells.

Sequencing used thymocytes. Receptors were obtained from a boy in the first two years of life with a congenital heart defect.

The chain is built from TRBV28 and TRBJ2-7; 8 bases are shared with TRBD1. The germline V gene encodes CDR1 MDHEN and CDR2 SYDVKM. The length of the CDR3 is 15 residues. The J segment lost 4 bases and the V segment lost 5 bases, leaving 10 bases of the junction unmatched. The CDR3 sequence: CASSPPGQGRYEQYF. The CDR3 nucleotides read TGTGCCAGCAGTCCTCCTGGACAGGGTAGGTACGAGCAGTACTTC.

This sequence joins TRBV13 and TRBJ1-2; 7 bases are shared with TRBD1. With 4 bases clipped from V and 7 bases from J, the junction kept 9 bases outside the gene matches. The CDR3 length is 14 residues. Germline V CDR1 and CDR2: PRHDT, FYEKMQ (reference sequence). DNA for the CDR3: TGTGCCAGCAGCTCGCCCGACAGGGATGGTGGCTACACCTTC. Translated: CASSSPDRDGGYTF.

This clone was detected a few times. J is TRBJ1-5 and V is TRBV5-6; D possibly corresponds to TRBD1 (6 bases). V was shortened by 0 bases and J by 4 bases, with 8 bases between the two germline ends. Germline V gene sequence: CDR1 SGHDT, CDR2 YYEEEE. This CDR3 spans 14 amino acids. The CDR3 protein is CASSLAQGNQPQHF. The CDR3 DNA sequence: TGTGCCAGCAGCTTGGCACAGGGAAATCAGCCCCAGCATTTT. Full variable domain (remainder filled in from reference TRBV5-6 and TRBJ1-5): DAGVTQSPTHLIKTRGQQVTLRCSPKSGHDTVSWYQQALGQGPQFIFQYYEEEERQRGNFPDRFSGHQFPNYSSELNVNALLLGDSALYLCASSLAQGNQPQHFGDGTRLSIL.

The V gene is TRBV28, the J gene TRBJ2-5; the match to TRBD2 covers 10 bases. From germline, CDR1 is MDHEN and CDR2 SYDVKM. Losses at the gene ends were 6 bases for V and 5 bases for J; bases not matched to a gene: 6. The CDR3 totals 14 residues. CDR3 sequence (DNA): TGTGCCAGCAGCGCCGGGACTAGCGTTGAGACCCAGTACTTC. It codes for CASSAGTSVETQYF.

The V and J genes are TRBV9 and TRBJ1-4; perhaps TRBD1 as D (5 bases). The CDR3 runs 15 residues. Germline V gene lookup returns CDR1 SGDLS and CDR2 YYNGEE. Trimming pared 4 bases from V and 4 bases from J, leaving 14 bases between. The CDR3 nucleotides read TGTGCCAGCAGCCAAGGTGGTAGGGGTAATGAAAAACTGTTTTTT. Translated, it gives CASSQGGRGNEKLFF. Full variable domain (remainder filled in from reference TRBV9 and TRBJ1-4): DSGVTQTPKHLITATGQRVTLRCSPRSGDLSVYWYQQSLDQGLQFLIQYYNGEERAKGNILERFSAQQFPDLHSELNLSSLELGDSALYFCASSQGGRGNEKLFFGSGTQLSVL.

V and J are TRBV5-4 and TRBJ1-1; TRBD1 aligns across 8 bases. Germline assignment: CDR1 SGHNT and CDR2 YYREEE (reference sequence). V lost 4 bases, J lost 2 bases, and 13 bases stayed unmatched. The CDR3 contains 17 residues. The CDR3 sequence: CASSDGQGRRQNTEAFF. The CDR3 nucleotides are TGTGCCAGCAGCGACGGACAGGGCCGAAGGCAAAACACTGAAGCTTTCTTT.

The V gene is TRBV10-1, the J gene TRBJ1-6; D gene ambiguous. V was trimmed by 10 bases and J by 7 bases, leaving 17 bases between them. CDR3 size: 14 residues. Per germline, CDR1 WNHNN and CDR2 SYGVQD (reference sequence). The CDR3 nucleotides read TGCGCCACCTTAGATTATGTGATGAATTCACCCCTCCACTTT. This translates into CATLDYVMNSPLHF.

This chain connects TRBV9 to TRBJ2-1, with D uncertain. Germline V gene data show CDR1 as SGDLS and CDR2 as YYNGEE. The CDR3 is 15 residues long. Trimming took 4 bases from V and 0 from J, leaving 11 bases between them. The CDR3 nucleotides read TGTGCCAGCAGCACTGATATACGCTCCTACAATGAGCAGTTCTTC. Translating gives CASSTDIRSYNEQFF.

The genes are TRBV4-2 and TRBJ1-6; TRBD1 is a possible D gene (5 bases). The V end lost 0 bases, the J end lost 0 bases, and 12 bases lay between the germline ends. Germline CDR1 reads LGHNA; CDR2 reads YNFKEQ. The CDR3 is made up of 18 amino acids. The CDR3, as DNA: TGTGCCAGCAGCCAAGACAGGGAAGAGGCCTCCTATAATTCACCCCTCCACTTT. This translates into CASSQDREEASYNSPLHF.

This clone was recorded only once. The rearrangement joins TRBV7-2 to TRBJ2-7; 12 bases map to TRBD2. V lost 6 bases and J lost 6; bases outside the gene matches: 3. Germline V lookup: CDR1 SGHTA, CDR2 FQGNSA. CDR3 length: 13 amino acids. CDR3 residues: CASRLAGGVEQYF. The CDR3 DNA follows: TGTGCCAGCAGACTAGCGGGAGGAGTCGAGCAGTACTTC.

The rearrangement joins TRBV5-1 to TRBJ1-1; possibly TRBD1 for D (5 bases). CDR1 and CDR2 (germline): SGHRS, YFSETQ. The CDR3 contains 17 residues. V was pared by 0 bases and J by 3 bases, with 18 bases between. CDR3 nucleotide sequence: TGCGCCAGCAGCTTGGGATTTCGACAGCTGGATGACACTGAAGCTTTCTTT. It is translated as CASSLGFRQLDDTEAFF.

J is TRBJ2-1 and V is TRBV29-1, with 13 positions matching TRBD2. The length of the CDR3 is 16 residues. J gave up 4 bases and V 5 bases, and 8 bases lay outside the gene matches. Germline CDR1 reads SQVTM; CDR2 reads ANQGSEA. CDR3 in amino acids: CSVRGLAGVGYNEQFF. CDR3 nucleotides: TGCAGCGTTCGCGGACTAGCGGGAGTGGGGTACAATGAGCAGTTCTTC.

The V call is TRBV19, the J call TRBJ1-4; TRBD1 matches at 7 bases. V dropped 5 bases and J dropped 4; count of bases not matched to a gene: 7. CDR1 and CDR2 (germline): LNHDA, SQIVND (reference sequence). This CDR3 is 15 amino acids long. CDR3 sequence (DNA): TGTGCCAGTAGTCCTCCGGGACAGCTTAATGAAAAACTGTTTTTT. Its translation: CASSPPGQLNEKLFF.

The chain has TRBV19 and TRBJ1-6; 9 bases are a match to TRBD1. The germline V gene has CDR1 LNHDA and CDR2 SQIVND (reference sequence). The CDR3 sequence is 17 residues long. The V and J ends lost 5 bases and 4 bases, in that order; junction bases with no gene match: 9. The chain's CDR3 is CASSRPTGGGYNSPLHF. CDR3 nucleotide sequence: TGTGCCAGTAGTCGCCCGACAGGGGGTGGTTATAATTCACCCCTCCACTTT. The full variable domain, completed using reference TRBV19 and TRBJ1-6, is DGGITQSPKYLFRKEGQNVTLSCEQNLNHDAMYWYRQDPGQGLRLIYYSQIVNDFQKGDIAEGYSVSREKKESFPLTVTSAQKNPTAFYLCASSRPTGGGYNSPLHFGNGTRLTVT.

To note about this clone: Other nucleotide sequences in the sample specify the same CDR3. The chain combines TRBV7-2 with TRBJ2-2; D perhaps matches TRBD1 (5 bases). Germline-derived CDR1 and CDR2 are SGHTA and FQGNSA. The germline V and J ends were trimmed by 1 base and 2 bases, with 8 bases remaining between them. The CDR3 spans 15 residues. The CDR3 bases are TGTGCCAGCAGCTTAGATAGGGGAAACACCGGGGAGCTGTTTTTT. Amino acid sequence: CASSLDRGNTGELFF.

V usage is TRBV4-3 and J usage is TRBJ1-2; 8 bases line up with TRBD1. The V segment lost 2 bases and the J segment 6 bases; nucleotides outside the gene matches: 8. Germline-derived CDR1 and CDR2 are LGHNA and YSLEER. The CDR3 has 15 residues. The CDR3 spells CASSQRKDRANGYTF. Written as DNA, the CDR3 is TGCGCCAGCAGCCAACGCAAGGACAGGGCGAATGGCTACACCTTC.

V and J are TRBV6-5 and TRBJ1-5; 11 bases are a match to TRBD1. Germline V gene sequence: CDR1 MNHEY, CDR2 SVGAGI. The CDR3 totals 16 residues. V lost 4 bases to trimming and J lost 6 bases; unmatched junction nucleotides: 8. CDR3 amino acids: CASSSGTGGEGQPQHF. CDR3 nucleotide sequence: TGTGCCAGCAGTTCCGGGACAGGGGGAGAGGGTCAGCCCCAGCATTTT.

The chain couples TRBV28 to TRBJ1-3, with TRBD1 as a possible D gene (5 bases). CDR3 length: 15 amino acids. V gave up 7 bases and J gave up 3 bases, with 16 bases separating them. Germline CDR1 is MDHEN and CDR2 is SYDVKM. The CDR3 is CASTAPSGHGNTIYF. In nucleotides, the CDR3 is TGTGCCAGCACCGCCCCGTCAGGGCATGGAAACACCATATATTTT.

This clone showed up just a few times. The V gene is TRBV19, the J gene TRBJ2-3; D perhaps matches TRBD1 (5 bases). This CDR3 has 14 amino acids. Germline values: CDR1 LNHDA, CDR2 SQIVND (reference sequence). V lost 3 bases, J lost 0 bases, and 7 bases lay in between. The CDR3 nucleotides read TGTGCCAGTAGTATTTCAGGGAGCACAGATACGCAGTATTTT. Translated: CASSISGSTDTQYF.

The genes are TRBV6-5 and TRBJ2-1; TRBD1 matches 7 bases. This CDR3 is built from 14 residues. V gave up 4 bases and J gave up 6 bases; unmatched junction bases: 6. In germline, CDR1 is MNHEY, CDR2 SVGAGI. This chain's CDR3 is CASSSRTGGNEQFF. CDR3 nucleotide sequence: TGTGCCAGCAGTTCAAGGACAGGCGGCAATGAGCAGTTCTTC.

V gene TRBV7-2 combines with J gene TRBJ1-1; 8 bases map to TRBD1. Germline trimming cut 5 bases from V and 11 bases from J; bases unmatched to any gene: 10. Germline CDR1 reads SGHTA; CDR2 reads FQGNSA. This CDR3 spans 13 amino acids. The CDR3 DNA follows: TGTGCCAGCAGCGCCCGGACAGGGTTGGGGGCTTTCTTT. Translated: CASSARTGLGAFF.

The chain joins TRBV4-3 to TRBJ1-1; tentative D call: TRBD1 (5 bases). The CDR3 length is 15 residues. CDR1 is LGHNA and CDR2 is YSLEER in the germline V gene. V was trimmed by 3 bases and J by 1 base, leaving 12 bases between them. CDR3 region: CASSHPPTGNTEAFF. In DNA, the CDR3 is TGCGCCAGCAGCCATCCACCCACAGGGAACACTGAAGCTTTCTTT.

The chain joins TRBV23-1 to TRBJ1-1, with D unclear. TRBV23-1 is classed as an ORF, of uncertain function. V was clipped by 2 bases and J by 3 bases, with 10 bases between them. The CDR3 covers 14 residues. The DNA of the CDR3 is TGCGCCAGCAGTCAAGAGGGAGCGGACACTGAAGCTTTCTTT. This sequence encodes CASSQEGADTEAFF.

This clone was found a few times. V usage is TRBV14 and J usage is TRBJ2-3; maybe TRBD2 (6 bases). The germline gives CDR1 SGHDN, CDR2 FVKESK. CDR3 length: 16 residues. The ends were cut back, 0 bases at V and 0 bases at J, with 10 bases in the middle. The CDR3 protein is CASSQERGPSTDTQYF. The CDR3 DNA reads TGTGCCAGCAGCCAAGAGCGGGGACCTAGCACAGATACGCAGTATTTT.

This clone showed up just a few times. The chain links TRBV20-1 to TRBJ1-2; no firm D call. V gave up 4 bases and J gave up 8 bases, with 11 bases separating them. CDR3 length: 11 amino acids. Germline CDR1 reads DFQATT; CDR2 reads SNEGSKA (reference sequence). CDR3 protein: CSAMGRMGYTF. The DNA for the CDR3 is TGCAGTGCTATGGGCAGGATGGGCTACACCTTC.

The chain joins TRBV6-1 to TRBJ1-2, with 9 positions matching TRBD1. The CDR3 has 14 residues. V gave up 7 bases and J gave up 1 base; unmatched junction bases: 4. Germline V gene sequence: CDR1 MNHNS, CDR2 SASEGT. CDR3 sequence: CASIWTGVNYGYTF. As DNA, the CDR3 is TGTGCCAGCATATGGACAGGGGTTAACTATGGCTACACCTTC.

This clone was detected only once. V usage is TRBV25-1 and J usage is TRBJ1-4, with D possibly being TRBD1 (5 bases). The germline CDR1 and CDR2 sequences are MGHDK and SYGVNS. V lost 7 bases and J 0 bases, leaving 21 bases between the germline ends. The CDR3 runs 18 residues. The CDR3 nucleotides read TGTGCCAGCACCTCAGACAGCTCCCCCAATACAACTAATGAAAAACTGTTTTTT. Residues: CASTSDSSPNTTNEKLFF.

The gene calls are TRBV28 and TRBJ2-7; maybe TRBD1 (6 bases). The CDR3 covers 13 residues. V shed 7 bases and J shed 3 bases, with 13 bases lying between them. Germline V gene sequence: CDR1 MDHEN, CDR2 SYDVKM. The CDR3 region has the DNA TGTGCCAGCACCGAGGGGACAAACTACGAGCAGTACTTC. Translating gives CASTEGTNYEQYF.

This sequence joins TRBV5-1 and TRBJ2-3; 13 positions match TRBD2. V was pared by 3 bases and J by 4 bases, with 2 bases of the junction left unmatched. The CDR3 spans 15 residues. Germline V gene lookup returns CDR1 SGHRS and CDR2 YFSETQ. CDR3: CASSWGLAGSDTQYF. The CDR3 DNA reads TGCGCCAGCAGCTGGGGACTAGCGGGATCAGATACGCAGTATTTT.

This chain links TRBV14 with TRBJ1-1; D is perhaps TRBD1 (6 bases). Germline assignment: CDR1 SGHDN and CDR2 FVKESK. The ends were cut back, 10 bases at V and 6 bases at J, with 15 bases in the middle. The CDR3 has 12 residues. As DNA, the CDR3 is TGTGCCAACTCAGGGGCGGTCGCTGAAGCTTTCTTT. Encoded protein: CANSGAVAEAFF.

The chain links TRBV11-3 to TRBJ2-7; 9 bases are a match to TRBD2. The germline V gene has CDR1 SGHNT and CDR2 YENEEA. This CDR3 spans 14 amino acids. With 1 base clipped from V and 7 bases from J, the junction kept 5 bases outside the gene matches. The CDR3 spells CASSLGGTSREQYF. CDR3 in DNA: TGTGCCAGCAGCTTAGGAGGGACTAGCCGGGAGCAGTACTTC.

The J gene is TRBJ2-2, the V gene TRBV5-6, with D possibly matching TRBD2 (6 bases). Germline CDR1 and CDR2: SGHDT and YYEEEE. The V and J ends lost 0 bases and 1 base respectively, with 10 bases between them. CDR3 length: 16 residues. CDR3 nucleotide sequence: TGTGCCAGCAGCTTGGCGGGAGATGGGAACACCGGGGAGCTGTTTTTT. Protein sequence: CASSLAGDGNTGELFF.